The T cell receptor beta chain described here comes from a study of T-cell memory formation after mild COVID-19. Background on the study: TCR clusters mostly belonged to single donors. Study-level findings and limits: Clones that shrank (day 15 to 85) were balanced CD4/CD8, whereas later expanders leaned CD4+. Cross-reactive memory appears to have joined, as suggested by some responding clones showing up in pre-infection memory.

V gave up 8 bases and J gave up 0 bases, with 13 bases separating them. The CDR3 is 14 amino acids. Germline V CDR1 and CDR2: MGHRA, YSYEKL. TCRdb analysed the 5' RACE reads with MiXCR anew, one entry per CDR3 protein. The table includes 250,000 to 350,000 distinct CDR3 sequences, about a sixth detected once. This clonotype was observed a few times. Its antigen is undetermined. Sequencing was done on a sample of PBMCs or a T cell subset sorted from them (not recorded which). The chain joins TRBV4-1 to TRBJ1-1; tentative D call: TRBD1 (5 bases). This TCR was recovered from a man in his late teens or twenties who had mild COVID-19 (a few samples of this study predate the infection). Cell type and time point are not known. The CDR3 spells CASGGTYMNTEAFF. As DNA, the CDR3 is TGCGCCAGCGGGGGAACGTATATGAACACTGAAGCTTTCTTT.